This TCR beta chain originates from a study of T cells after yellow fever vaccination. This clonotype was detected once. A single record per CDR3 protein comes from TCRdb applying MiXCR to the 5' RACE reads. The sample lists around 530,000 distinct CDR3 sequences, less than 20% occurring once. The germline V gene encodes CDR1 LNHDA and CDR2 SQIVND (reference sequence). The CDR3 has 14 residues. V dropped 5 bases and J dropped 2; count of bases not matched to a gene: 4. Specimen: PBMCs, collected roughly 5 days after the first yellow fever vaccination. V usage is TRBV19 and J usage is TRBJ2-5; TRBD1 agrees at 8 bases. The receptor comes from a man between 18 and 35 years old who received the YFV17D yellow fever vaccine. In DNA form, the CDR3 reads TGTGCCAGTAGTGCGGACAGGGCACAAGAGACCCAGTACTTC. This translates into CASSADRAQETQYF.